This entry lists 21 T cell receptor beta chains sequenced from one sample in a study of regulatory and conventional T cells in RAG deficiency. The sorted conventional CD4+ T cells were CD25-low and CD127-high, with genomic DNA sequenced. Produced via immunoSEQ multiplex PCR; TCRdb's table is partial and in-frame only. The table records 29,000 or so clones, more than 90% of them present only once. A further study also used this sample, focusing on regulatory T cells. That source notes: Primers: 52 TRBV forward and 13 TRBJ reverse.

Sequenced sample: CD25- CD4+ T cells sorted from blood. These receptors came from a human donor in good health.

Concerning this clone: At one of its ends the junction is not consistent with the germline gene, which may arise from a read error. The sample carries other DNA sequences with the same CDR3. The V gene is TRBV5-1, the J gene TRBJ1-5; D remains ambiguous. Germline loops: CDR1 SGHRS, CDR2 YFSETQ. There are 15 residues in the CDR3. CDR3 nucleotide sequence: TGTGCCAGCAGCTCGGCAGGCGATAGCAATCAGCCCCAGCATTTT. Encoded protein: CASSSAGDSNQPQHF.

The chain is built from TRBV7-9 and TRBJ1-1, with 8 bases that match TRBD1. Per germline, CDR1 SEHNR and CDR2 FQNEAQ (reference sequence). V lost 1 base to trimming and J lost 6 bases; unmatched junction nucleotides: 7. The CDR3 extends over 15 amino acids. The CDR3 reads CASSLDKPTGAEAFF. The CDR3 DNA sequence: TGTGCCAGCAGCTTAGATAAACCGACAGGGGCTGAAGCTTTCTTT.

The chain links TRBV6-5 to TRBJ1-2, with 7 bases identical to TRBD1. The CDR3 loop spans 13 amino acids. V shed 6 bases, J shed 4 bases, and the junction held 5 bases outside the gene matches. From germline, CDR1 is MNHEY and CDR2 SVGAGI. CDR3 coding DNA: TGTGCCAGCAGCCCCGGGACAGTCTATGGCTACACCTTC. It codes for CASSPGTVYGYTF.

The V and J genes are TRBV7-6 and TRBJ1-4, with 7 bases identical to TRBD1. The trim removed 5 bases at V and 8 bases at J, leaving 8 bases unmatched. CDR1 and CDR2 (germline): SGHVS, FNYEAQ. This CDR3 is built from 14 residues. The chain's CDR3 is CASSPRTGGEKLFF. The CDR3 DNA follows: TGTGCCAGCAGCCCCCGGACAGGTGGGGAAAAACTGTTTTTT.

The chain employs TRBV15 and TRBJ2-3; D gene ambiguous. This CDR3 comprises 14 residues. The V end was cut by 1 base, the J end by 0 bases, with 5 bases between. Germline CDR1 LNHNV, CDR2 YYDKDF (reference sequence). CDR3 nucleotide sequence: TGTGCCACCAGCAGAGCTGGCAGCACAGATACGCAGTATTTT. Its translation is CATSRAGSTDTQYF.

The chain is built from TRBV25-1 and TRBJ1-2; no clear D. This CDR3 region has 17 residues. Trimming left V 4 bases short and J 7 bases short, with 25 bases between. CDR1 is MGHDK and CDR2 is SYGVNS in the germline V gene. CDR3 sequence reads: CASSAQTFLGGHGGYTF. CDR3 nucleotides: TGTGCCAGCAGTGCTCAAACATTTCTCGGAGGTCACGGTGGCTACACCTTC.

The chain's CDR3 is CASSFQLPSTDTQYF. In DNA form, the CDR3 reads TGTGCCAGCAGTTTTCAGTTACCTAGCACAGATACGCAGTATTTT. J is TRBJ2-3 and V is TRBV27; no clear D gene. Trimming stripped 3 bases from V and 0 bases from J, with 10 bases between. The CDR3 has 15 residues. Germline-derived CDR1 and CDR2 are MNHEY and SMNVEV (reference sequence).

The chain has TRBV19 and TRBJ2-7; perhaps TRBD2 as D (5 bases). V lost 5 bases and J lost 2, with 7 bases in between. Germline loops: CDR1 LNHDA, CDR2 SQIVND (reference sequence). The CDR3 totals 12 residues. Here the CDR3 reads CASSPGTYEQYF. CDR3 in DNA: TGTGCCAGTAGTCCGGGAACCTACGAGCAGTACTTC.

V and J are TRBV28 and TRBJ2-1, with TRBD2 matching 10 bases. Germline loops: CDR1 MDHEN, CDR2 SYDVKM. After removal of 6 bases from V and 10 bases from J, the junction contained 15 bases not matched to a gene. The CDR3 is made up of 16 amino acids. CDR3 sequence (DNA): TGTGCCAGCAGCCCACCGGGACTAGCGCCCCAAATGGAGCAGTTCTTC. It is translated as CASSPPGLAPQMEQFF.

The chain recombines TRBV6-5 with TRBJ1-5, with D perhaps TRBD1 (5 bases). The V gene lost 3 bases and the J gene lost 3 bases, with 12 bases spanning the gap. In germline, CDR1 is MNHEY, CDR2 SVGAGI. The CDR3 has 15 amino acids. The CDR3 reads CASSYARGINQPQHF. The CDR3 nucleotides are TGTGCCAGCAGTTATGCTAGGGGAATCAATCAGCCCCAGCATTTT.

This clone is a singleton in its sample. The rearrangement uses TRBV5-1 and TRBJ2-5, with D perhaps matching TRBD2 (6 bases). Trimming cost V 0 bases and J 5 bases, with 11 bases left between them. The CDR3 contains 14 residues. CDR1 is SGHRS, CDR2 YFSETQ, per germline. The CDR3 nucleotides read TGCGCCAGCAGCTTGGATCAGGAGGGGGAGACCCAGTACTTC. It yields the protein CASSLDQEGETQYF.

The chain recombines TRBV5-1 with TRBJ2-5; a weak D match, TRBD2 (6 bases). The CDR3 contains 14 residues. Trimming removed 5 bases from V and 3 bases from J, with 14 bases in between. The germline CDR1 and CDR2 sequences are SGHRS and YFSETQ. In nucleotides, the CDR3 is TGCGCCAGCAGACCCGGGGGTGGAGAAGAGACCCAGTACTTC. Translating it yields CASRPGGGEETQYF.

The sample holds one count of this clone. This sequence joins TRBV5-1 and TRBJ2-1, with D possibly matching TRBD2 (5 bases). Trimming left V 7 bases short and J 9 bases short, with 20 bases between. The CDR3 is made up of 14 amino acids. Per germline, CDR1 SGHRS and CDR2 YFSETQ. This CDR3 reads CASGGSGTWGEQFF. The CDR3 DNA follows: TGCGCCAGCGGCGGCAGCGGTACTTGGGGTGAGCAGTTCTTC.

The V gene is TRBV30, the J gene TRBJ2-7; the D gene is possibly TRBD1 (6 bases). V lost 4 bases, J lost 2 bases, and 9 bases lay in between. From germline, CDR1 is GTSNPN and CDR2 SVGIG (reference sequence). This CDR3 is built from 12 residues. The CDR3 nucleotides read TGTGCCTGGAATAGACAGGCCTACGAGCAGTACTTC. It encodes CAWNRQAYEQYF.

V and J are TRBV29-1 and TRBJ2-7, with a tentative D call TRBD2 (5 bases). The CDR3 spans 14 residues. Looked up from germline, CDR1 is SQVTM and CDR2 is ANQGSEA. Trimming pared 4 bases from V and 2 bases from J, leaving 15 bases between. CDR3 loop: CSVGEGVRAYEQYF. The CDR3 region has the DNA TGCAGCGTTGGCGAGGGCGTACGAGCCTACGAGCAGTACTTC.

The chain carries TRBV7-9 and TRBJ1-2; D gene uncertain. Germline V lookup: CDR1 SEHNR, CDR2 FQNEAQ (reference sequence). V dropped 3 bases and J dropped 4 bases, with 15 bases sitting between them. This CDR3 contains 15 residues. The CDR3 DNA reads as TGTGCCAGCAGCTTTGGGAGCCGGGGTTCCTATGGCTACACCTTC. This encodes CASSFGSRGSYGYTF. The variable domain in full, completed from reference TRBV7-9 and TRBJ1-2, reads DTGVSQNPRHKITKRGQNVTFRCDPISEHNRLYWYRQTLGQGPEFLTYFQNEAQLEKSRLLSDRFSAERPKGSFSTLEIQRTEQGDSAMYLCASSFGSRGSYGYTFGSGTRLTVV.

The rearrangement joins TRBV6-6 to TRBJ1-5; the D is unclear. With 8 bases removed from V and 11 bases from J, the gap between germline ends came to 16 bases. Germline CDR1 is MNHNY and CDR2 is SVGAGI (reference sequence). The CDR3 extends over 12 amino acids. The CDR3 nucleotides read TGTGCCAGCGGTGGATCTCGGGAGGCCCAGCATTTT. Protein sequence: CASGGSREAQHF.

The chain has TRBV19 and TRBJ1-5, with TRBD1 identical over 8 bases. Trimming cost V 4 bases and J 5 bases; bases outside gene matches: 10. There are 16 residues in the CDR3. In germline, CDR1 is LNHDA, CDR2 SQIVND (reference sequence). CDR3 DNA: TGTGCCAGTAGTACCGGGACAGGAAGGTGGCATCAGCCCCAGCATTTT. This encodes CASSTGTGRWHQPQHF.

The chain employs TRBV14 and TRBJ2-2; 8 positions match TRBD1. With 5 bases clipped from V and 7 bases from J, the junction kept 3 bases outside the gene matches. CDR3 length: 13 amino acids. Germline loops: CDR1 SGHDN, CDR2 FVKESK. In DNA form, the CDR3 reads TGTGCCAGCAGCGCCAGGGGGCACGGGGAGCTGTTTTTT. Encoded protein: CASSARGHGELFF.

V is TRBV6-5 and J is TRBJ1-2; D gene uncertain. This CDR3 is built from 12 residues. Germline CDR1 and CDR2: MNHEY and SVGAGI. V shed 10 bases and J shed 8 bases, with 17 bases lying between them. CDR3 in amino acids: CATRGGGEGYTF. For the CDR3, the DNA is TGTGCCACCCGAGGTGGTGGGGAGGGCTACACCTTC.

The chain couples TRBV6-1 to TRBJ2-7; 10 bases are a match to TRBD1. Germline lookup yields CDR1 MNHNS and CDR2 SASEGT. V shed 8 bases and J 4 bases; nucleotides not matched to a gene: 11. The CDR3 is 15 amino acids. CDR3 region: CASGTRRTGGYEQYF. In DNA form, the CDR3 reads TGTGCCAGCGGGACTCGACGGACAGGGGGGTACGAGCAGTACTTC.